This T cell receptor beta chain was sequenced in a study of blood T cell repertoires in COVID-19. Overall study context: In each case, the material was cDNA or gDNA derived from T cells, B-cell-depleted T cells, or PBMCs.

Original handling: Estimation of nucleated cell counts relied on the amplification of reference gene primers. The protocol was immunoSEQ multiplex PCR, while the TCRdb copy is restricted to in-frame clones and leaves out a portion. V, J and clone size derive from that table, while D and trimming were established from the DNA sequence. This table has around 300,000 clones, about 87% appearing once. This CDR3 comprises 10 residues. Per germline, CDR1 DFQATT and CDR2 SNEGSKA (reference sequence). Trimming stripped 6 bases from V and 1 base from J, with 3 bases between. V usage is TRBV20-1 and J usage is TRBJ1-1; D unclear. The sample comprised peripheral blood. This TCR derives from a woman between 40 and 55 years old with acute or convalescent COVID-19. The CDR3 spells CSAQNTEAFF. CDR3 nucleotides: TGCAGTGCCCAGAACACTGAAGCTTTCTTT.